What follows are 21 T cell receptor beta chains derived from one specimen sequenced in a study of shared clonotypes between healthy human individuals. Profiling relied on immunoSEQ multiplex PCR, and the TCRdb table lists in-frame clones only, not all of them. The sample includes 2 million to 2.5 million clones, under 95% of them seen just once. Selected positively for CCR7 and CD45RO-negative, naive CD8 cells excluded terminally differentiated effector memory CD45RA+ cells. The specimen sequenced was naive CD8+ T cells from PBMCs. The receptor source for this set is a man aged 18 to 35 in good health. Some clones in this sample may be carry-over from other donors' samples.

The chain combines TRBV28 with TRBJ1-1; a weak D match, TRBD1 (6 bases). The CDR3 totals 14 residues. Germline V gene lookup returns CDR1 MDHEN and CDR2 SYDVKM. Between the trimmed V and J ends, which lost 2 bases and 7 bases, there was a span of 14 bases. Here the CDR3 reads CASSLQGGTSEAFF. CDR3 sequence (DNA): TGTGCCAGCAGTTTACAGGGAGGGACAAGTGAAGCTTTCTTT.

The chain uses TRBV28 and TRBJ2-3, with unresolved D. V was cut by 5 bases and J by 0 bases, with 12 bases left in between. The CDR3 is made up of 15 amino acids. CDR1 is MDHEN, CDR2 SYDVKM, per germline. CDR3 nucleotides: TGTGCCAGCAGTCCCACGCAGTTGAGCACAGATACGCAGTATTTT. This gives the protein CASSPTQLSTDTQYF.

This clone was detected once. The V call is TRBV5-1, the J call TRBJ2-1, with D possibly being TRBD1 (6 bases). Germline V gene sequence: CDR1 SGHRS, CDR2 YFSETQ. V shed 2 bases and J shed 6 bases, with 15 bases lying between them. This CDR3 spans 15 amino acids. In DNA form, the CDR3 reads TGCGCCAGCAGCTTCTCCGACATACAGGGCAATGAGCAGTTCTTC. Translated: CASSFSDIQGNEQFF. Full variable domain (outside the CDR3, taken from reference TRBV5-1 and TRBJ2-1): KAGVTQTPRYLIKTRGQQVTLSCSPISGHRSVSWYQQTPGQGLQFLFEYFSETQRNKGNFPGRFSGRQFSNSRSEMNVSTLELGDSALYLCASSFSDIQGNEQFFGPGTRLTVL.

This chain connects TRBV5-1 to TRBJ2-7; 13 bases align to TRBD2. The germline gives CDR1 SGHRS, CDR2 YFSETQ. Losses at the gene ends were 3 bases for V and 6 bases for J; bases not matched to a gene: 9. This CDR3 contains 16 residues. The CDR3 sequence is CASSWAGGLAGAEQYF. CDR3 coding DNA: TGCGCCAGCAGCTGGGCAGGCGGACTAGCGGGAGCCGAGCAGTACTTC.

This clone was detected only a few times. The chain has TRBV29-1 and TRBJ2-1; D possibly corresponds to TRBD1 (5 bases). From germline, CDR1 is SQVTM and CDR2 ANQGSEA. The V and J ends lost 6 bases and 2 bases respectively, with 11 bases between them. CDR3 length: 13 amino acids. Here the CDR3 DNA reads TGCAGCGTGAGCCCAGGGACCTACAATGAGCAGTTCTTC. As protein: CSVSPGTYNEQFF.

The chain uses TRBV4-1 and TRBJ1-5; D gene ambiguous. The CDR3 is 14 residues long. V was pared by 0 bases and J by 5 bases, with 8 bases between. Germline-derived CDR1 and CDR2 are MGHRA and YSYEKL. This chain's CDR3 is CASSQDKLYQPQHF. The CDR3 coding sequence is TGCGCCAGCAGCCAAGATAAGCTCTATCAGCCCCAGCATTTT.

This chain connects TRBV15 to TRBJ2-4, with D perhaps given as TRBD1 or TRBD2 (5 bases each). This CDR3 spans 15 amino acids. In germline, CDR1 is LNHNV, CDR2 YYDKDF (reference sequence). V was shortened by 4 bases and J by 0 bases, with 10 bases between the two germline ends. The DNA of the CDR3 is TGTGCCACCAGCACCCGGGACGAAGCCAAAAACATTCAGTACTTC. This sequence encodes CATSTRDEAKNIQYF.

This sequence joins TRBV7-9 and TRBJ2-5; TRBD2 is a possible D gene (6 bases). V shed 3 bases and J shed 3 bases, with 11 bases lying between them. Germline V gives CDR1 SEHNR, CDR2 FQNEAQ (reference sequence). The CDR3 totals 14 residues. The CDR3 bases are TGTGCCAGCAGCTTGAAGCGGAGGGAAGAGACCCAGTACTTC. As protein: CASSLKRREETQYF.

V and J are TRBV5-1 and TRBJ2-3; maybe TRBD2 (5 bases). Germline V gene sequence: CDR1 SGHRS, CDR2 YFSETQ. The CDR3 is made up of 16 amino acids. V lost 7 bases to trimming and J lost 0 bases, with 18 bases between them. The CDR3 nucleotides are TGCGCCAGCGGAGACTACGACTTTCCTAGCACAGATACGCAGTATTTT. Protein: CASGDYDFPSTDTQYF.

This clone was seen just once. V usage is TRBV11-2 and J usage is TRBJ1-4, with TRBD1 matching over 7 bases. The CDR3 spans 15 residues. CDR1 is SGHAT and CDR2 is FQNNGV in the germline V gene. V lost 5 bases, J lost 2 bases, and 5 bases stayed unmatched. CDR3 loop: CASSMTGWTNEKLFF. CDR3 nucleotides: TGTGCCAGCAGCATGACAGGGTGGACTAATGAAAAACTGTTTTTT.

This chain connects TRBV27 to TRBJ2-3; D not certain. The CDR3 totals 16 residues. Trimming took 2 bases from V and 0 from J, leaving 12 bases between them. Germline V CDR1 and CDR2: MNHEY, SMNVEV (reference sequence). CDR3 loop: CASSLTWTESTDTQYF. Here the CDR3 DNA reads TGTGCCAGCAGTTTAACCTGGACGGAGAGCACAGATACGCAGTATTTT.

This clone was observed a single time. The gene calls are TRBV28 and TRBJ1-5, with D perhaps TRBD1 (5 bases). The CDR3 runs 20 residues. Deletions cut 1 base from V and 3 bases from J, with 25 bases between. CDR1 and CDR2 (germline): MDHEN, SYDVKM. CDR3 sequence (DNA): TGTGCCAGCAGTTTATATCCCCGTATTGGGGCACAGGACATCAATCAGCCCCAGCATTTT. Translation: CASSLYPRIGAQDINQPQHF. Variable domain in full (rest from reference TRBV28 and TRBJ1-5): DVKVTQSSRYLVKRTGEKVFLECVQDMDHENMFWYRQDPGLGLRLIYFSYDVKMKEKGDIPEGYSVSREKKERFSLILESASTNQTSMYLCASSLYPRIGAQDINQPQHFGDGTRLSIL.

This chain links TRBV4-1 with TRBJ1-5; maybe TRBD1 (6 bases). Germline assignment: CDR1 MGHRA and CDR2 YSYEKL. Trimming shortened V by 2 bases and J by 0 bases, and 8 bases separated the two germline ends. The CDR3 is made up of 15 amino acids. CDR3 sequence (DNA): TGCGCCAGCAGCCAAACAGGGAATAGCAATCAGCCCCAGCATTTT. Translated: CASSQTGNSNQPQHF.

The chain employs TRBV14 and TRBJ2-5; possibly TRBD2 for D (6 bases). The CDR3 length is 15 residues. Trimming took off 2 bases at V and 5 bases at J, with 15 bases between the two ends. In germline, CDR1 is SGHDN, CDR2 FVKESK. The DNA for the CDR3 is TGTGCCAGCAGCCAACGGTTGGCGGGATTTGAGACCCAGTACTTC. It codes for CASSQRLAGFETQYF.

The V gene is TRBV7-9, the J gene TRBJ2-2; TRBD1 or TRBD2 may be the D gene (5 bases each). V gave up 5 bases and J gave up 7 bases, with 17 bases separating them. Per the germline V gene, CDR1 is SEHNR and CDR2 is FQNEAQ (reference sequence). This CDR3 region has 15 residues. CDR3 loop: CASSGRDGPFGELFF. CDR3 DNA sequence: TGTGCCAGCAGCGGAAGGGACGGTCCATTCGGGGAGCTGTTTTTT.

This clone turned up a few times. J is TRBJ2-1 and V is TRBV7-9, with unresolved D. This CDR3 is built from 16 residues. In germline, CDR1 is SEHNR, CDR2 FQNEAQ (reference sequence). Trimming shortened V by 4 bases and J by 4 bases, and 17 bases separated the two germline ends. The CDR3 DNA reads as TGTGCCAGCAGCTCGTGGACGGATCCCCCTTACAATGAGCAGTTCTTC. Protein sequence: CASSSWTDPPYNEQFF.

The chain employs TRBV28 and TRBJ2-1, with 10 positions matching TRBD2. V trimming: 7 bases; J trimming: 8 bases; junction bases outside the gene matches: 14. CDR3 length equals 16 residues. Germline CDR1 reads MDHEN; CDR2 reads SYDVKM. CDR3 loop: CASTTQREGVWDEQFF. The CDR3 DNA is TGTGCCAGCACTACTCAGCGGGAGGGGGTTTGGGATGAGCAGTTCTTC.

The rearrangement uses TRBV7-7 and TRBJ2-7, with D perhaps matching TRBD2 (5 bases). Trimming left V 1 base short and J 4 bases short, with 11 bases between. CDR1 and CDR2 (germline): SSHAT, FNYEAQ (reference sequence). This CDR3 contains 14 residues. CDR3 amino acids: CASSLGLRGYEQYF. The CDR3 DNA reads TGTGCCAGCAGCTTAGGGTTGCGCGGGTACGAGCAGTACTTC.

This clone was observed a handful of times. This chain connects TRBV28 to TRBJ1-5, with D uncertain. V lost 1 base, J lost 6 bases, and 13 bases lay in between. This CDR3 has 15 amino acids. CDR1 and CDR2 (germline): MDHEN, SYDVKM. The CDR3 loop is CASSLLPTSGQPQHF. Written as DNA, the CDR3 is TGTGCCAGCAGTTTATTGCCCACCTCGGGTCAGCCCCAGCATTTT. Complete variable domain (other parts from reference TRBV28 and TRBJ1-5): DVKVTQSSRYLVKRTGEKVFLECVQDMDHENMFWYRQDPGLGLRLIYFSYDVKMKEKGDIPEGYSVSREKKERFSLILESASTNQTSMYLCASSLLPTSGQPQHFGDGTRLSIL.

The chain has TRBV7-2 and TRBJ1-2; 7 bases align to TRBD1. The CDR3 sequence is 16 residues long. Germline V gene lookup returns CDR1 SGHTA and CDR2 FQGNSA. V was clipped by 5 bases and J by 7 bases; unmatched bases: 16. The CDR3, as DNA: TGTGCCAGCAGCGAATCACGAGGGGGCAGCGAGGGTGGCTACACCTTC. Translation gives CASSESRGGSEGGYTF.

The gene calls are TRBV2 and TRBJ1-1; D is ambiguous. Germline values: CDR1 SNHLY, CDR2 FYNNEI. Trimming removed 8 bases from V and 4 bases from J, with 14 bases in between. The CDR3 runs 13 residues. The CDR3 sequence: CASGPSGGTEAFF. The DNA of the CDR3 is TGTGCCAGCGGACCTTCGGGCGGCACTGAAGCTTTCTTT.